The entry that follows covers one T cell receptor (beta chain) sequence. From germline, CDR1 is SEHNR and CDR2 FQNEAQ (reference sequence). The J segment lost 5 bases and the V segment lost 5 bases, leaving 9 bases of the junction unmatched. The length of the CDR3 is 17 residues. Authors' methods: Nucleated cell counts were estimated from reference gene primer amplification. Using immunoSEQ multiplex PCR, the repertoire was profiled, and TCRdb retains in-frame clones only, with some absent. The V and J calls and clone size are taken from that table; D and trimming were inferred from the DNA. Of under 300,000 clones in the sample, around four fifths were seen once. This sample stems from a study of blood T cell repertoires in COVID-19. Turning to the study itself: Samples of COVID-19 (acute and convalescent) were obtained from the United States, Italy and Spain. From T cells, B-cell-depleted T cells, or PBMCs came the material, which was cDNA or gDNA.

The sequence came from a man older than 75 with acute or convalescent COVID-19. This chain joins TRBV7-9 and TRBJ2-1; TRBD2 matches at 13 bases. Specimen: peripheral blood. CDR3 in DNA: TGTGCCAGCAGCACCCCGACTAGCGGGGGGCCCAACAATGAGCAGTTCTTC. Translated, it gives CASSTPTSGGPNNEQFF.